This T cell receptor beta chain was obtained from a study of post-analysis software for immune sequencing data (dated by TCRdb to between 2014 and 2016). Regarding the research as a whole: Recorded disease courses included relapsing-remitting, secondary progressive and progressive-relapsing multiple sclerosis, with some patients lacking subtype annotation. The multiple sclerosis patient repertoires were compared with about a dozen previously published healthy control repertoires from donors aged 6 to 25 years. A subset of samples was prepared in parallel using single-end sample barcoding, then pooled and co-amplified after Illumina adapter ligation.

Between the V and J ends, shortened by 3 bases and 3 bases respectively, the junction contains 3 bases. The CDR3 goes from the cysteine to the phenylalanine over 11 residues. This entry keeps only the CDR3 DNA: 33 bases, framed from base 1. Broader findings and caveats from the paper: Compared with controls, multiple sclerosis patients had significantly lower normalized Chao1 diversity, a finding suggesting substantial peripheral T-cell clonal expansion. Patients showed significantly higher frequencies than controls for about 5 TRBV segments, among them TRBV5-6, TRBV5-1 and TRBV20-1. The multiple sclerosis patient group was slightly younger than the control group. Direct clustering with F measure revealed strong co-clustering of samples prepared in the same batch, which led to a batch-effect correction.

To prepare the library, PCR was applied. Sequenced using an Illumina HiSeq 2500. Unique molecular identifiers were incorporated into TCR beta cDNA libraries to reduce PCR and sequencing biases. Per 1 to 10 million input T cells, approximately 500,000 cDNA molecules were obtained, such that each molecule approximated one T cell. Patient libraries were prepared and sequenced with the same protocol used for the earlier healthy control dataset. Samples belonging to the same batch were prepared together, multiplexed and sequenced on a shared HiSeq lane. The published analysis was carried out like this. MIGEC was used to process the raw barcoded reads, and molecular identifier groups with only a single read were discarded before consensus assembly and CDR3 extraction. Clonotype tables were post-analysed with VDJtools, normalizing diversity by down-sampling all datasets to the smallest sample size. In repertoire overlap clustering, CDR3 amino acid sequences, but not nucleotide sequences, were matched to correct batch-related cross-sample contamination. Using fastp at Q25 and MiXCR, TCRdb reprocessed the public reads and kept productive beta chains. Every CDR3 protein is listed once, alongside the most common genes and DNA of its rows. The V and J calls reflect TCRdb's pipeline rather than the authors' work. The sample has 600,000 to 700,000 distinct CDR3 sequences on record, approximately 60% of them singletons. The top ten hold approximately 11% of the sample.

TCR beta repertoires were profiled from peripheral blood of roughly 13 young patients with multiple sclerosis to demonstrate the VDJtools post-analysis software. The patients with multiple sclerosis were children and adolescents between roughly 6 and 16 years of age. This clonotype was counted at least ten times. It lacks a known antigen. No much larger clonotype is one base removed from it; base qualities were not supplied. The V gene is TRBV12-3 or TRBV12-4 and the J gene is TRBJ2-7; the D gene lacks a confident call. This TCR was recovered from a girl aged 2 to 10 with multiple sclerosis. The specimen was blood. The CDR3 reads CASSFGYEQYF. The DNA sequence reads TGTGCCAGCAGTTTCGGCTACGAGCAGTACTTC.